Listed here are 30 T cell receptor beta chains from one sample, sequenced in a study of cytomegalovirus exposure and HLA in healthy donors. The PCR employed 60 Vbeta primers together with 13 Jbeta primers. The repertoire was sequenced with immunoSEQ multiplex PCR; TCRdb's copy has only in-frame clones and lacks some. Of roughly 120,000 clones listed, about 80% were seen once; the top ten hold 7.7%. The sequenced sample was PBMCs. The receptors come from a woman aged 45-65 years in good health and CMV-seropositive.

V and J are TRBV7-9 and TRBJ1-6; D unresolved. There are 15 residues in the CDR3. V shed 1 base and J shed 9 bases, with 13 bases lying between them. Germline CDR1 is SEHNR and CDR2 is FQNEAQ (reference sequence). CDR3: CASSLDLEVSSPLHF. The CDR3, as DNA: TGTGCCAGCAGCTTAGACCTCGAGGTGTCTTCACCCCTCCACTTT.

The V gene is TRBV10-2, the J gene TRBJ2-1, with 11 bases fitting TRBD2. The germline gives CDR1 WSHSY, CDR2 SAAADI. This CDR3 region has 16 residues. Unmatched junction bases numbered 10, after V lost 2 bases and J lost 10 bases. CDR3 amino acids: CASSEKGASGGLEQFF. The CDR3 region has the DNA TGCGCCAGCAGTGAGAAAGGGGCTAGCGGGGGGCTAGAGCAGTTCTTC.

V is TRBV4-1 and J is TRBJ2-7; tentatively, D is TRBD1 (5 bases). V was cut by 0 bases and J by 7 bases, with 19 bases left in between. The CDR3 has 16 amino acids. CDR1 and CDR2 (germline): MGHRA, YSYEKL. In DNA form, the CDR3 reads TGCGCCAGCAGCCAAGATACGGGCCAGGGCTTGCGGGAGCAGTACTTC. Amino acids: CASSQDTGQGLREQYF.

The chain joins TRBV7-9 to TRBJ2-1; D is undetermined. This CDR3 has 14 residues. The V end was cut by 1 base, the J end by 1 base, with 5 bases between. The germline V gene has CDR1 SEHNR and CDR2 FQNEAQ (reference sequence). CDR3 sequence reads: CASSLEESYNEQFF. DNA for the CDR3: TGTGCCAGCAGCTTAGAAGAGTCCTACAATGAGCAGTTCTTC.

V gene TRBV9 combines with J gene TRBJ2-7; weak D call: TRBD2 (5 bases). CDR3 length: 12 residues. V was trimmed by 3 bases and J by 5 bases, leaving 9 bases between them. Germline CDR1 SGDLS, CDR2 YYNGEE. The CDR3 protein is CASSGTGDEQYF. Written as DNA, the CDR3 is TGTGCCAGCAGCGGGACCGGGGACGAGCAGTACTTC.

This clone has only a few counts. The CDR3 loop reads CASSSQGRNGGELFF. The CDR3 DNA follows: TGTGCCAGCAGCTCCCAGGGGAGAAATGGCGGGGAGCTGTTTTTT. The V call is TRBV13, the J call TRBJ2-2; tentatively, D is TRBD1 (6 bases). Germline CDR1 PRHDT, CDR2 FYEKMQ (reference sequence). V was cut by 4 bases and J by 7 bases, with 16 bases left in between. The CDR3 length is 15 residues. The full variable domain, in which reference TRBV13 and TRBJ2-2 provide the parts outside the CDR3, is AAGVIQSPRHLIKEKRETATLKCYPIPRHDTVYWYQQGPGQDPQFLISFYEKMQSDKGSIPDRFSAQQFSDYHSELNMSSLELGDSALYFCASSSQGRNGGELFFGEGSRLTVL.

The sample holds one count of this clone. The chain recombines TRBV11-2 with TRBJ1-1; no definite D call. Germline V gene lookup returns CDR1 SGHAT and CDR2 FQNNGV. The CDR3 is made up of 18 amino acids. V gave up 4 bases and J gave up 1 base, with 22 bases separating them. The CDR3 coding sequence is TGTGCCAGCAGCTCTAGAGGCCTGGCCGGCCTTGGGAACACTGAAGCTTTCTTT. Protein product: CASSSRGLAGLGNTEAFF.

This clone was counted only a few times. The V gene is TRBV5-4, the J gene TRBJ2-3; 8 bases map to TRBD2. V lost 4 bases, J lost 6 bases, and 7 bases stayed unmatched. CDR1 and CDR2 from the germline V gene are SGHNT and YYREEE (reference sequence). The CDR3 is 14 residues long. The CDR3 reads CASSQRAGEDTQYF. The CDR3 coding sequence is TGTGCCAGCAGCCAACGAGCGGGAGAGGATACGCAGTATTTT.

This clone was detected a few times. The V and J genes are TRBV5-6 and TRBJ2-1, with 11 nucleotides matching TRBD1. The CDR3 runs to 15 residues. Germline CDR1 and CDR2: SGHDT and YYEEEE. J was trimmed by 8 bases and V by 0 bases; bases with no gene match: 4. CDR3 in amino acids: CASSLGDRGSYEQFF. CDR3 nucleotides: TGTGCCAGCAGCTTGGGGGACAGGGGGTCGTATGAGCAGTTCTTC.

Written as DNA, the CDR3 is TGTGCCATCAGTGTCTCCCCTGCGCACTATGGCTACACCTTC. This translates into CAISVSPAHYGYTF. V gene TRBV10-3 combines with J gene TRBJ1-2; no clear D gene. Deletions cut 4 bases from V and 3 bases from J, with 12 bases between. CDR3 length: 14 residues. From germline, CDR1 is ENHRY and CDR2 SYGVKD.

This chain connects TRBV19 to TRBJ2-7; 10 nucleotides agree with TRBD1. The CDR3 totals 14 residues. The ends lost 10 bases at V and 2 bases at J; junction bases unmatched: 8. Germline V gene lookup returns CDR1 LNHDA and CDR2 SQIVND (reference sequence). The CDR3 coding sequence is TGTGCCACCGAAGGTGGGACAGGGGCCTACGAGCAGTACTTC. Protein sequence: CATEGGTGAYEQYF.

V and J are TRBV10-3 and TRBJ1-4, with D perhaps TRBD1 (6 bases). CDR3 length: 14 amino acids. CDR1 and CDR2 (germline): ENHRY, SYGVKD. Trimming took off 3 bases at V and 7 bases at J, with 12 bases between the two ends. The CDR3 DNA follows: TGTGCCATCAGTGATAGGGGGTTCGGTGAAAAACTGTTTTTT. Protein product: CAISDRGFGEKLFF.

The chain recombines TRBV11-3 with TRBJ2-1; D may be TRBD1 (5 bases). In germline, CDR1 is SGHNT, CDR2 YENEEA. The germline V and J ends were trimmed by 3 bases and 7 bases, with 13 bases remaining between them. This CDR3 region has 14 residues. CDR3 coding DNA: TGTGCCAGCAGCTTGCAGGGCCAATCGAATGAGCAGTTCTTC. This translates into CASSLQGQSNEQFF.

The chain employs TRBV5-1 and TRBJ1-1; no clear D. The ends were cut back, 3 bases at V and 5 bases at J, with 8 bases in the middle. The germline gives CDR1 SGHRS, CDR2 YFSETQ. The CDR3 contains 12 residues. The DNA for the CDR3 is TGCGCCAGCAGCTCGGGGAAAACTGAAGCTTTCTTT. This gives the protein CASSSGKTEAFF.

The chain recombines TRBV11-2 with TRBJ2-3, with 13 bases that match TRBD2. Unmatched junction bases numbered 14, after V lost 8 bases and J lost 6 bases. There are 17 residues in the CDR3. Per the germline V gene, CDR1 is SGHAT and CDR2 is FQNNGV. CDR3: CASQYRVATSGGDTQYF. Written as DNA, the CDR3 is TGTGCCAGCCAATACAGGGTGGCGACTAGCGGGGGGGATACGCAGTATTTT.

In this sample, this clone turned up a few times. The chain has TRBV6-6 and TRBJ2-7; tentative D call: TRBD2 (6 bases). The length of the CDR3 is 13 residues. V was cut by 2 bases and J by 5 bases, with 10 bases left in between. Germline CDR1 MNHNY, CDR2 SVGAGI (reference sequence). CDR3 loop: CASSYGSGDEQYF. The CDR3 nucleotides are TGTGCCAGCAGTTACGGTAGCGGTGACGAGCAGTACTTC.

The chain recombines TRBV2 with TRBJ1-1; D may be TRBD1 (6 bases). The CDR3 is 13 amino acids. Per the germline V gene, CDR1 is SNHLY and CDR2 is FYNNEI. V lost 5 bases, J lost 7 bases, and 14 bases lay in between. The CDR3 DNA reads TGTGCCAGCAGTACGGACAGACAATATGAAGCTTTCTTT. This codes for CASSTDRQYEAFF.

The V gene is TRBV6-1, the J gene TRBJ1-6, with D possibly being TRBD1 (5 bases). Looked up from germline, CDR1 is MNHNS and CDR2 is SASEGT. V was shortened by 7 bases and J by 7 bases, with 14 bases between the two germline ends. The CDR3 is 14 residues long. CDR3 DNA: TGTGCCAGCACCCGGCAGGGTGGAAATTCACCCCTCCACTTT. Translated, it gives CASTRQGGNSPLHF.

V is TRBV5-6 and J is TRBJ1-6; D ambiguous. V was cut by 0 bases and J by 6 bases, with 10 bases left in between. Germline V lookup: CDR1 SGHDT, CDR2 YYEEEE. This CDR3 has 15 amino acids. The CDR3 is CASSLGRTSNSPLHF. The CDR3 region has the DNA TGTGCCAGCAGCTTGGGCCGAACGAGTAATTCACCCCTCCACTTT.

There are a few counts of this clone. The chain's CDR3 is CASSLRKGGATYF. DNA for the CDR3: TGTGCCAGCAGCCTCAGGAAGGGGGGGGCTACTTACTTC. The chain is built from TRBV4-2 and TRBJ2-7; a possible D gene is TRBD2 (7 bases). CDR1 and CDR2 (germline): LGHNA, YNFKEQ. V was cut by 4 bases and J by 13 bases, with 20 bases left in between. The CDR3 has 13 amino acids.

As to this clone: This sample also contains other DNA sequences that code for the same CDR3. V usage is TRBV12-5 and J usage is TRBJ2-7; D might be TRBD2 (5 bases). V gave up 0 bases and J gave up 2 bases, with 14 bases separating them. Looked up from germline, CDR1 is LGHNT and CDR2 is FRNRAP. This CDR3 comprises 16 residues. The CDR3 bases are TGTGCTAGTGGTTTGGTACAGCCGGGTAGCGCCTACGAGCAGTACTTC. Translating gives CASGLVQPGSAYEQYF. The full variable domain, its missing parts supplied by reference TRBV12-5 and TRBJ2-7, is DARVTQTPRHKVTEMGQEVTMRCQPILGHNTVFWYRQTMMQGLELLAYFRNRAPLDDSGMPKDRFSAEMPDATLATLKIQPSEPRDSAVYFCASGLVQPGSAYEQYFGPGTRLTVT.

This chain links TRBV25-1 with TRBJ2-5; possibly TRBD1 for D (5 bases). V was shortened by 1 base and J by 3 bases, with 12 bases between the two germline ends. This CDR3 spans 15 amino acids. Germline V gene sequence: CDR1 MGHDK, CDR2 SYGVNS. CDR3 nucleotides: TGTGCCAGCAGTGAATCCAGGGCCTTAAAAGAGACCCAGTACTTC. It translates to CASSESRALKETQYF.

The chain uses TRBV6-1 and TRBJ1-2; D unresolved. The germline V gene encodes CDR1 MNHNS and CDR2 SASEGT. The CDR3 is made up of 14 amino acids. V shed 7 bases and J shed 0 bases, with 12 bases lying between them. Written as DNA, the CDR3 is TGTGCCAGCAACCTCTACGGAGCTAACTATGGCTACACCTTC. Its protein product is CASNLYGANYGYTF.

This chain connects TRBV4-3 to TRBJ1-1; D may be TRBD1 (6 bases). There are 15 residues in the CDR3. V was pared by 1 base and J by 3 bases, with 12 bases between. Germline CDR1 is LGHNA and CDR2 is YSLEER. This CDR3 reads CASSQGRQGHTEAFF. The CDR3 bases are TGCGCCAGCAGCCAAGGTCGTCAGGGGCACACTGAAGCTTTCTTT.

This clone was observed once. V is TRBV5-4 and J is TRBJ2-3; 13 positions match TRBD2. V dropped 3 bases and J dropped 4; count of bases not matched to a gene: 8. The CDR3 extends over 17 amino acids. Germline V gene lookup returns CDR1 SGHNT and CDR2 YYREEE (reference sequence). CDR3: CASSYLQTSGGADTQYF. The DNA for the CDR3 is TGTGCCAGCAGCTATCTTCAAACTAGCGGGGGGGCAGATACGCAGTATTTT.

This clone came up a few times. The J gene is TRBJ2-2, the V gene TRBV5-4; no reliable D call. Germline assignment: CDR1 SGHNT and CDR2 YYREEE (reference sequence). This CDR3 has 16 amino acids. V was shortened by 0 bases and J by 1 base, with 10 bases between the two germline ends. CDR3: CASSLDRSLNTGELFF. As DNA, the CDR3 is TGTGCCAGCAGCTTGGATCGGAGCCTGAACACCGGGGAGCTGTTTTTT.

V and J are TRBV5-1 and TRBJ2-1, with 9 positions matching TRBD1. With 1 base clipped from V and 6 bases from J, the junction kept 5 bases outside the gene matches. From germline, CDR1 is SGHRS and CDR2 YFSETQ. CDR3 length: 15 amino acids. The CDR3 here is CASSLLGTGSNEQFF. CDR3 nucleotide sequence: TGCGCCAGCAGCTTGTTAGGGACAGGGTCCAATGAGCAGTTCTTC.

The chain employs TRBV5-8 and TRBJ2-2, with TRBD2 identical over 7 bases. The CDR3 has 13 amino acids. V dropped 4 bases and J dropped 3; count of bases not matched to a gene: 0. Germline CDR1 is SGHTS and CDR2 is YDEGEE. CDR3 sequence reads: CASSRGDTGELFF. The CDR3 region has the DNA TGTGCCAGCAGCCGGGGGGACACCGGGGAGCTGTTTTTT.

The CDR3 nucleotides are TGTGCCAGCAGCTCCCGGGCGGGTACGGGGTACAATGAGCAGTTCTTC. Amino acids: CASSSRAGTGYNEQFF. The chain recombines TRBV11-2 with TRBJ2-1; a weak D match, TRBD2 (5 bases). The CDR3 spans 16 residues. The V gene lost 4 bases and the J gene lost 4 bases, with 17 bases spanning the gap. The germline gives CDR1 SGHAT, CDR2 FQNNGV.

The CDR3 protein is CASSVQGANYGYTF. As DNA, the CDR3 is TGTGCCAGCAGCGTACAGGGTGCTAACTATGGCTACACCTTC. The rearrangement links TRBV5-8 to TRBJ1-2; D is perhaps TRBD1 (6 bases). Germline CDR1 SGHTS, CDR2 YDEGEE. The ends were cut back, 4 bases at V and 0 bases at J, with 10 bases in the middle. CDR3 length: 14 residues.